The clone carrying this TCR beta chain was counted many times. Its antigen remains unidentified. The investigators amplified TCR beta CDR3 regions from RNA transcripts. Researchers ran a first-round RT-PCR on the TCR CDR3 using the HTBI primer set. Using its own MiXCR run on the multiplex PCR reads, TCRdb lists one record per CDR3 protein. The sample has approximately 640,000 distinct CDR3 sequences, about 45% seen once. Diagnostic decisions used clinical symptoms, serum thyroxine and TRAb, thyroid ultrasound and orbital computed tomography. This sample is part of a study of T cells in Graves' hyperthyroidism and ophthalmopathy. This CDR3 contains 15 residues. The J segment lost 2 bases and the V segment lost 3 bases, leaving 5 bases of the junction unmatched. The V gene's germline CDR1 is SEHNR and CDR2 FQNEAQ (reference sequence). Notes on the study in general: Most thyroid clonotypes with frequency above 0.001 were detected in blood.

This receptor was identified in an adult man with Graves' disease, either hyperthyroidism or ophthalmopathy (not recorded which). The genes are TRBV7-9 and TRBJ2-7; 9 bases align to TRBD1. The specimen sequenced was peripheral blood or thyroid tissue (not recorded which). CDR3 nucleotide sequence: TGTGCCAGCAGCTTCCGGGACAGGGAGACCTACGAGCAGTACTTC. It is translated as CASSFRDRETYEQYF.